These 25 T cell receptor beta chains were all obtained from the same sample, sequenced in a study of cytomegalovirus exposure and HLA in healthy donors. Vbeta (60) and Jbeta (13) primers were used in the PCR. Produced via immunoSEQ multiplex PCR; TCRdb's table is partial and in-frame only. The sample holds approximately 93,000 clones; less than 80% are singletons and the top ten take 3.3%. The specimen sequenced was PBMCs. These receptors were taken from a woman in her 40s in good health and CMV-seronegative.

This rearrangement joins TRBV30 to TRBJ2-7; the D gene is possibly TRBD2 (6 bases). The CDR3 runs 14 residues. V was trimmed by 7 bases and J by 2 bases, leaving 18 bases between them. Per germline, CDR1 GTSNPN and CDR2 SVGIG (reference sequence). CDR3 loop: CAYRLRGLTYEQYF. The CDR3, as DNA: TGTGCCTACCGCCTGCGGGGACTTACCTACGAGCAGTACTTC.

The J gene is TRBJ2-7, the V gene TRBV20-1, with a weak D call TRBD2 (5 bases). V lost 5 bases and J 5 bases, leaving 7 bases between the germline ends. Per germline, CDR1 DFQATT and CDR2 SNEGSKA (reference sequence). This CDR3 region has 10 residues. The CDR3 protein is CSALANEQYF. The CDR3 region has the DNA TGCAGTGCTTTAGCGAACGAGCAGTACTTC.

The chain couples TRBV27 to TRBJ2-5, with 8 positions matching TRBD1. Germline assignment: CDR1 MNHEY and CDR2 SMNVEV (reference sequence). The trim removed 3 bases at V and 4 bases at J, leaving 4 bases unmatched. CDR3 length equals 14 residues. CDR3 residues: CASSFQDRGETQYF. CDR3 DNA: TGTGCCAGCAGTTTTCAAGACAGGGGAGAGACCCAGTACTTC.

This CDR3 is CASSATDWNTEAFF. As DNA, the CDR3 is TGTGCCAGCAGCGCAACCGACTGGAACACTGAAGCTTTCTTT. V gene TRBV9 combines with J gene TRBJ1-1; D remains ambiguous. The V end was cut by 3 bases, the J end by 1 base, with 10 bases between. Germline assignment: CDR1 SGDLS and CDR2 YYNGEE. This CDR3 contains 14 residues.

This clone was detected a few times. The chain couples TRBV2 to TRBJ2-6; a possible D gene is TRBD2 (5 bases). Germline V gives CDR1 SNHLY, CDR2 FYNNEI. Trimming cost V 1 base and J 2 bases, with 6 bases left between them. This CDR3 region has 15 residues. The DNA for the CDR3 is TGTGCCAGCAGTGAAGGGGGAGCTGGGGCCAACGTCCTGACTTTC. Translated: CASSEGGAGANVLTF.

CDR3 bases: TGTGCCAGCAGTGAAGATCACATCCTCTCTGGAAACACCATATATTTT. Its translation: CASSEDHILSGNTIYF. This rearrangement joins TRBV6-1 to TRBJ1-3; D not resolved. Germline V CDR1 and CDR2: MNHNS, SASEGT. This CDR3 contains 16 residues. V lost 1 base and J lost 0, with 10 bases in between.

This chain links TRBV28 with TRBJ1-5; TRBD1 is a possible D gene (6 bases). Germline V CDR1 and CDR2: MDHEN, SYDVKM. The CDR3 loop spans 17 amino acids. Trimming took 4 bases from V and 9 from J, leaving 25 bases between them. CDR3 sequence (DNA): TGTGCCAGCAGTTCTCTGAGGACAGTAGGGAAAAGCAGGCCCCAGCATTTT. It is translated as CASSSLRTVGKSRPQHF.

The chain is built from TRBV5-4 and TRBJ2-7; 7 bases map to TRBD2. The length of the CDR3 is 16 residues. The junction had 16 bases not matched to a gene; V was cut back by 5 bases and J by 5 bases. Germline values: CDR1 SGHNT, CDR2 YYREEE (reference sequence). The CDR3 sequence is CASSRGGLPQINEQYF. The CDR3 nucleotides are TGTGCCAGCAGTCGGGGAGGGCTACCCCAAATAAACGAGCAGTACTTC.

The CDR3 sequence: CASSLEGQREQYF. CDR3 nucleotide sequence: TGCGCCAGCAGCTTGGAGGGACAGCGGGAGCAGTACTTC. The genes are TRBV5-1 and TRBJ2-7, with TRBD1 matching over 7 bases. Germline V CDR1 and CDR2: SGHRS, YFSETQ. Trimming cost V 0 bases and J 7 bases; bases outside gene matches: 4. This CDR3 spans 13 amino acids.

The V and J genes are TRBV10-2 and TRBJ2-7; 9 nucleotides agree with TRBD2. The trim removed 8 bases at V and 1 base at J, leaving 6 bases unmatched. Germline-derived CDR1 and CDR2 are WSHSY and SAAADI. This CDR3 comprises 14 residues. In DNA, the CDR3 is TGCGCCAGCTCGACTAGCGGATCTTCCTACGAGCAGTACTTC. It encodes CASSTSGSSYEQYF.

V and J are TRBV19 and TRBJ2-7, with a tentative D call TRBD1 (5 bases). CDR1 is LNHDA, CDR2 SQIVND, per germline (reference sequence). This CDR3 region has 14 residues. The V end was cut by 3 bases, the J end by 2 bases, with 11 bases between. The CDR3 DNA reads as TGTGCCAGTAGTATTATTGGACACACCTACGAGCAGTACTTC. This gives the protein CASSIIGHTYEQYF.

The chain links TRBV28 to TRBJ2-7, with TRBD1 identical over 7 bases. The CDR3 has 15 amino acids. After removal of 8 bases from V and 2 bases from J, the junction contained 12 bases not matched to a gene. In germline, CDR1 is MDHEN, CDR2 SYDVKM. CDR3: CASSLPRGRTYEQYF. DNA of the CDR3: TGTGCCAGCTCCCTTCCAAGGGGGCGCACCTACGAGCAGTACTTC. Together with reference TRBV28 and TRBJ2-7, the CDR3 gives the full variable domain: DVKVTQSSRYLVKRTGEKVFLECVQDMDHENMFWYRQDPGLGLRLIYFSYDVKMKEKGDIPEGYSVSREKKERFSLILESASTNQTSMYLCASSLPRGRTYEQYFGPGTRLTVT.

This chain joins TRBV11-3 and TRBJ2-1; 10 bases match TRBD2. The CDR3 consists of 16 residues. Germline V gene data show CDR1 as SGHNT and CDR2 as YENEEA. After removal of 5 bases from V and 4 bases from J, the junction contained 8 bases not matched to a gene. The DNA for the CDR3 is TGTGCCAGCAGCCGGGGGGGGACTAGCGCTTACAATGAGCAGTTCTTC. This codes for CASSRGGTSAYNEQFF.

CDR3: CASNLGLVLLRQFF. In DNA form, the CDR3 reads TGTGCCAGCAACCTGGGACTAGTATTATTGAGGCAGTTCTTC. The V gene is TRBV6-5, the J gene TRBJ2-1; 8 positions agree with TRBD2. Unmatched junction bases numbered 14, after V lost 7 bases and J lost 12 bases. The CDR3 runs 14 residues. Germline V gene sequence: CDR1 MNHEY, CDR2 SVGAGI.

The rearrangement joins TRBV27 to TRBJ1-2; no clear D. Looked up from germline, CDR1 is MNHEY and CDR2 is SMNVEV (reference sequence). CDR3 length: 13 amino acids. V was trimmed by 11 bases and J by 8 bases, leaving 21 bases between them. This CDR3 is CASLHGRPGGYTF. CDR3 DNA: TGTGCCTCTCTCCACGGGCGACCGGGAGGCTACACCTTC.

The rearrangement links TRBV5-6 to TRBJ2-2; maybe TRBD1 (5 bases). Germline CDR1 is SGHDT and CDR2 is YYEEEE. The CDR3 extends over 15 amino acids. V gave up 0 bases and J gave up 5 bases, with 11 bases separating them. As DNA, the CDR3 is TGTGCCAGCAGCTTGGAGCAGGGATGGACCGGGGAGCTGTTTTTT. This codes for CASSLEQGWTGELFF.

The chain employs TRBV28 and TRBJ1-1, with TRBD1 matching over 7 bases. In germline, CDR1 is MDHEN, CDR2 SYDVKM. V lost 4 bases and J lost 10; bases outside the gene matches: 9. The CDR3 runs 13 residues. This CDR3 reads CASSSFTGVRAFF. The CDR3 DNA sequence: TGTGCCAGCAGTTCCTTCACAGGGGTGAGAGCTTTCTTT.

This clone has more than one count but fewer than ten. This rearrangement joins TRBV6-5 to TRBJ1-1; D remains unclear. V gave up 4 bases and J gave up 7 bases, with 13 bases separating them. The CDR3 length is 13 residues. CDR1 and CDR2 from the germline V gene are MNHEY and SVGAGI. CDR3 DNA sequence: TGTGCCAGCAGTTTTGCCGAGAATGATGAAGCTTTCTTT. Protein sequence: CASSFAENDEAFF.

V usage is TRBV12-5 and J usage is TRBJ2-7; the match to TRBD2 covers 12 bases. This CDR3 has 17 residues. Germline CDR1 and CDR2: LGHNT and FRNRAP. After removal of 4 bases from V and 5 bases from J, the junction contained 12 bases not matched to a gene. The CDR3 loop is CASGYLAGGEGCNEQYF. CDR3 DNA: TGTGCTAGTGGTTATCTAGCGGGAGGGGAGGGTTGCAACGAGCAGTACTTC.

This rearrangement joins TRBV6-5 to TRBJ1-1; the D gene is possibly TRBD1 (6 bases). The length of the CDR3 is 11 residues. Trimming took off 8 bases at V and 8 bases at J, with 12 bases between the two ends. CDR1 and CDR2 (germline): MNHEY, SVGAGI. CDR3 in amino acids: CASHRGGEAFF. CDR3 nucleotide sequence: TGTGCCAGCCATCGAGGGGGAGAAGCTTTCTTT.

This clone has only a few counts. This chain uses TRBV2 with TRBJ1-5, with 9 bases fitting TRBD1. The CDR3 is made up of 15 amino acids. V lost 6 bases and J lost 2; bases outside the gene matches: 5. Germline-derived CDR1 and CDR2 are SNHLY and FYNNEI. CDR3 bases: TGTGCCAGCAGGTTGGGACAGGGAGGCAATCAGCCCCAGCATTTT. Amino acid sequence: CASRLGQGGNQPQHF.

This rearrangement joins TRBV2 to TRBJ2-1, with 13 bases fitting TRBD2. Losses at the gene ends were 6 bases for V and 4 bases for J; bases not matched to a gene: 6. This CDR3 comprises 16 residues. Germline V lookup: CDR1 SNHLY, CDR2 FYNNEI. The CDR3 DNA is TGTGCCAGCAGAACCGGGACTAGCGGGAATTACAATGAGCAGTTCTTC. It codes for CASRTGTSGNYNEQFF.

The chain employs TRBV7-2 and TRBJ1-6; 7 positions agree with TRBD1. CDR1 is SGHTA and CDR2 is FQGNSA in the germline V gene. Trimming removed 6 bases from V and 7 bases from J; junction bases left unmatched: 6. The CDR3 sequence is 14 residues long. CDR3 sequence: CASRVGQINSPLHF. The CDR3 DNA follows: TGTGCCAGCAGGGTGGGACAGATAAATTCACCCCTCCACTTT.

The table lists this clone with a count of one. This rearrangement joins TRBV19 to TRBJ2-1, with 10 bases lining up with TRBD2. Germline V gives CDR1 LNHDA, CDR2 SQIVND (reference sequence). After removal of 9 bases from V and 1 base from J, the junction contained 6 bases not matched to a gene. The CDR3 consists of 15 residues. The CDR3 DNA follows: TGTGCCAGCGCTAGCGGGAGTAATTCCTACAATGAGCAGTTCTTC. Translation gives CASASGSNSYNEQFF.

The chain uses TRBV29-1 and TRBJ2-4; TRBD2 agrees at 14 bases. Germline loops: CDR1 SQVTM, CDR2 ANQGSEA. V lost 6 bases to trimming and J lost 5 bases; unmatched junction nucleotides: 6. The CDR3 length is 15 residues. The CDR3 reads CSVQTSGRAQNIQYF. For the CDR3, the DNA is TGCAGCGTCCAGACTAGCGGGAGGGCCCAAAACATTCAGTACTTC.